Detailed here is one TCR beta chain. The sample is drawn from a study of blood T cell repertoires in COVID-19. About the study: Acute and convalescent COVID-19 samples came from the United States, Italy and Spain. Sample material is recorded as cDNA or gDNA derived from T cells, B-cell-depleted T cells, or PBMCs.

Per the original data handling: For nucleated cells, counts were estimated from reference gene primer amplification. The table came from immunoSEQ multiplex PCR; TCRdb's copy has only in-frame clones and leaves some out. From that table come the V and J calls and clone size; the DNA was used to work out D and trimming. The table lists about 81,000 clones, about 84% of them singletons. This CDR3 has 14 amino acids. V was clipped by 3 bases and J by 0 bases, with 5 bases between them. Looked up from germline, CDR1 is SGHNT and CDR2 is YENEEA. The chain joins TRBV11-3 to TRBJ2-2; D is ambiguous. The TCR sequence derives from a human donor in a cohort sampled during active COVID-19. The sequenced material came from peripheral blood. CDR3 residues: CASSFLANTGELFF. The CDR3 bases are TGTGCCAGCAGCTTCCTAGCGAACACCGGGGAGCTGTTTTTT.